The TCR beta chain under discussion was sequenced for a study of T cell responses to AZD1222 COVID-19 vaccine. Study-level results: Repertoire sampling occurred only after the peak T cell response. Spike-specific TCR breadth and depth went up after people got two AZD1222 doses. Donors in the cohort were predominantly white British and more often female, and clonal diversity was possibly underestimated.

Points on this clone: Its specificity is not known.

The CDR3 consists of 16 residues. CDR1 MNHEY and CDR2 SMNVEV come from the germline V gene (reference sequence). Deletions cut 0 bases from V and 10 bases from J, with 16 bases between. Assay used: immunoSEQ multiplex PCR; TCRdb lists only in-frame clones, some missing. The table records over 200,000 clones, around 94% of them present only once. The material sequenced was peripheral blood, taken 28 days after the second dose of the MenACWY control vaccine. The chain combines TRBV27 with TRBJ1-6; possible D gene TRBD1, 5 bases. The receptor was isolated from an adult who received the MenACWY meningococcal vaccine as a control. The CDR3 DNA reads TGTGCCAGCAGTTTATCGCGGGGGAGTCTAGAATCACCCCTCCACTTT. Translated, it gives CASSLSRGSLESPLHF.